This TCR beta chain is from a study of blood T cell repertoires in COVID-19. The CDR3 spans 14 residues. V was clipped by 6 bases and J by 0 bases; unmatched bases: 4. Per germline, CDR1 MNHEY and CDR2 SVGAGI. Here immunoSEQ multiplex PCR was the method, and the copy in TCRdb shows in-frame clones only, minus some. The table lists about 370,000 clones, approximately 92% of them singletons. Recovery meant two consecutive negative NP/OP PCR tests, professional clearance, or resolved symptoms. The TCR originated in a man younger than 35 who had recovered from COVID-19. The rearrangement links TRBV6-5 to TRBJ1-2; TRBD1 agrees at 7 bases. Input material: PBMCs or T cells enriched from blood (not recorded which). Here the CDR3 DNA reads TGTGCCAGCAGGGGACAGACTGCTAACTATGGCTACACCTTC. It is translated as CASRGQTANYGYTF.